This TCR beta chain originates from a study of T-cell reconstitution after alpha-beta-depleted transplantation in children. The CDR3 totals 17 residues. Germline CDR1 reads MNHEY; CDR2 reads SMNVEV (reference sequence). V dropped 1 base and J dropped 6 bases, with 18 bases sitting between them. Study findings and constraints: Diversity of TCRbeta at day 60 was high in some patients, arising from surviving recipient T cells and thymic progenitors. Reported findings indicate that, about two months after transplant, alpha-beta T cells came from several hundred expanded clones, which were derived from non-depleted graft cells.

This clonotype was recorded many times. Its antigen is currently unknown. For TCRbeta, the library was prepared with unique molecular identifiers. TCRdb called the PCR reads again in MiXCR, with one record for every CDR3 protein. Of 700,000 to 850,000 distinct CDR3 sequences listed, 15% to 20% are singletons. The TCR originated in a male patient under 18 who had a stem cell transplant for acute lymphoblastic leukemia, so the T cells may come from the graft donor. Sequences were derived from PBMCs, mostly from graft donor cells, sampled 360 days after TCRalphabeta/CD19-depleted stem cell transplant. The chain carries TRBV27 and TRBJ2-2; D is uncertain. CDR3 loop: CASSLWGGVLIPGELFF. CDR3 DNA: TGTGCCAGCAGTTTATGGGGTGGGGTGTTGATACCCGGGGAGCTGTTTTTT.